This is a list of T cell receptor beta chains from one sample in a study of blood T cell repertoires in COVID-19. The data were produced by immunoSEQ multiplex PCR, yet TCRdb's version contains in-frame clones alone and is incomplete. Of fewer than 150,000 clones listed, roughly 87% were seen once; the top ten hold approximately 20%. Source material: PBMCs or T cells enriched from blood (not recorded which). The receptors stem from a man younger than 45 who had recovered from COVID-19. Each CDR3 is given with its conserved first and last residue. The D gene is left open where the match is weak. Rows give clone size only sometimes, using once, few, many, or a class for an expanded clone.

>TRBJ2-5|.|13|TRBV12-3/TRBV12-4|.
TGTGCCACAACCCAGGGGACCCAAGAGACCCAGTACTTC
CATTQGTQETQYF
>TRBJ1-1|.|14|TRBV9|.
TGTGCCAGCAATCAGGGGCCTTTTGGCACTGAAGCTTTCTTT
CASNQGPFGTEAFF
>TRBJ2-5|TRBD2|15|TRBV6-2/TRBV6-3|.
TGTGCCAGCAGTCCGGCTAGCGGGAGCAAAAAGACCCAGTACTTC
CASSPASGSKKTQYF
>TRBJ2-5|TRBD2|16|TRBV7-2|.
TGTGCCAGCAGCTTAGGGAAGGTAGCGGGGCAAGAGACCCAGTACTTC
CASSLGKVAGQETQYF
>TRBJ1-1|.|15|TRBV4-1|.
TGCGCCAGCAGCCAAGAGCCGGGGATGAACACTGAAGCTTTCTTT
CASSQEPGMNTEAFF
>TRBJ1-5|.|16|TRBV1|.
TGCACCAGCAGCCAAGAATCCCCCGGAGTTCTCGAGCCCCAGCATTTT
CTSSQESPGVLEPQHF
>TRBJ1-2|.|12|TRBV5-4|.
TGTGCCAGCAGCGGTACCGGGACTCCCTACACCTTC
CASSGTGTPYTF
>TRBJ2-1|.|14|TRBV3-1/TRBV3-2|.
TGTGCCAGCAGCCAAGAGATTGGGACACATGAGCAGTTCTTC
CASSQEIGTHEQFF
>TRBJ1-1|TRBD1|18|TRBV7-9|.
TGTGCCAGCAGCTTACCGGGACAGGGGAGTGGCAAGAACACTGAAGCTTTCTTT
CASSLPGQGSGKNTEAFF
>TRBJ1-2|TRBD1|14|TRBV18|few
TGTGCCAGCTCACCGGGGACAGGCGAATATGGCTACACCTTC
CASSPGTGEYGYTF
>TRBJ2-5|TRBD2|17|TRBV11-3|.
TGTGCCAGCAGCTTCGGGACTAGCGGGGGGGCCGGGGAGACCCAGTACTTC
CASSFGTSGGAGETQYF
>TRBJ2-7|.|14|TRBV20-1|.
TGCAGTGCTAGTTCTGGTACCAGGGCCCACGAGCAGTACTTC
CSASSGTRAHEQYF
>TRBJ2-1|TRBD2|15|TRBV2|.
TGTGCCAGCAGTGGAGGGACTAGCGCCTACAATGAGCAGTTCTTC
CASSGGTSAYNEQFF
>TRBJ2-5|TRBD2|15|TRBV7-9|once
TGTGCCAGCACCGAAGCTCCGACTAGCCGGGAGACCCAGTACTTC
CASTEAPTSRETQYF
>TRBJ1-1|.|16|TRBV24-1|.
TGTGCCACCAGTGATTTGGTGGACAAGTGGAACACTGAAGCTTTCTTT
CATSDLVDKWNTEAFF
>TRBJ2-7|TRBD1|15|TRBV11-3|once
TGTGCCAGCAGCCACCGGGACAGGCCTTTCTACGAGCAGTACTTC
CASSHRDRPFYEQYF
>TRBJ1-1|.|14|TRBV9|.
TGTGCCAGCAGCGTAGGAGCTCTGAACACTGAAGCTTTCTTT
CASSVGALNTEAFF
>TRBJ2-1|.|14|TRBV14|.
TGTGCCAGCAGCCAATCCAGTCCCTACAATGAGCAGTTCTTC
CASSQSSPYNEQFF
>TRBJ2-7|TRBD2|16|TRBV11-2|.
TGTGCCAGCAGCCTGGGGACTAGCGGGAGGCCCTCCGAGCAGTACTTC
CASSLGTSGRPSEQYF
>TRBJ1-5|.|14|TRBV6-5|.
TGTGCCAGCAGCCATGACATAGGCAATCAGCCCCAGCATTTT
CASSHDIGNQPQHF
>TRBJ2-7|.|14|TRBV9|.
TGTGCCAGCAGTCCCGAGGATTCGCCCTACGAGCAGTACTTC
CASSPEDSPYEQYF
>TRBJ1-4|.|11|TRBV12-3/TRBV12-4|.
TGTGCCAGCAGCCCCTCCGGAAAACTGTTTTTT
CASSPSGKLFF
>TRBJ2-6|TRBD1|17|TRBV5-4|.
TGTGCCAGCAGCAGGGGACAGGATTACTCTGGGGCCAACGTCCTGACTTTC
CASSRGQDYSGANVLTF
>TRBJ1-2|.|15|TRBV5-5|.
TGTGCCAGCAGCCATAACCCCACTCAGGGATATGGCTACACCTTC
CASSHNPTQGYGYTF
>TRBJ2-1|TRBD2|19|TRBV27|.
TGTGCCAGCAGTCCTGGCCCGGGACTAGCGGGAGGGGGCTACAATGAGCAGTTCTTC
CASSPGPGLAGGGYNEQFF
>TRBJ1-5|TRBD1|14|TRBV6-5|.
TGTGCCAGCAGTTACATTTGGGACAGTCAAGCCCAGCATTTT
CASSYIWDSQAQHF
>TRBJ2-1|.|14|TRBV7-9|once
TGTGCCAGCAGCTCAGACTACCGGGAAACAGAGCAGTTCTTC
CASSSDYRETEQFF
>TRBJ2-1|.|12|TRBV2|.
TGTGCCAGCAGTGAAGGTGTCGGTGAGCAGTTCTTC
CASSEGVGEQFF
>TRBJ2-1|.|15|TRBV3-1/TRBV3-2|few
TGTGCCAGCAGCCAGGGGACACCGAATTACAATGAGCAGTTCTTC
CASSQGTPNYNEQFF
>TRBJ1-1|.|14|TRBV18|few
TGTGCCAGCTCACCACGCAGGGAGAACACTGAAGCTTTCTTT
CASSPRRENTEAFF
>TRBJ1-1|TRBD1|16|TRBV19|.
TGTGCCAGCGACAGGGGCCCTTGGGGCCTTAACACTGAAGCTTTCTTT
CASDRGPWGLNTEAFF
>TRBJ1-6|.|16|TRBV9|.
TGTGCCAGCAGCCCCCAAGGAGGGACGAACAATTCACCCCTCCACTTT
CASSPQGGTNNSPLHF
>TRBJ2-3|TRBD2|20|TRBV11-3|.
TGTGCCAGCAGCTTAAAGCTGTCTAGCGGGATATTAGGGGGCACAGATACGCAGTATTTT
CASSLKLSSGILGGTDTQYF
>TRBJ1-3|.|15|TRBV19|.
TGTGCCAGTACCGTGCAGGTTAATTCTGGAAACACCATATATTTT
CASTVQVNSGNTIYF
>TRBJ2-6|TRBD1|16|TRBV4-1|.
TGCGCCAGCAGCCGCGACAGGGGGCCAGGGGCCAACGTCCTGACTTTC
CASSRDRGPGANVLTF
>TRBJ2-1|.|15|TRBV11-2|.
TGTGCCAGCAGCTTGAATACGGGAGTCTACAATGAGCAGTTCTTC
CASSLNTGVYNEQFF
>TRBJ2-1|.|15|TRBV9|few
TGTGCCAGCAGCGTAGAAGAGAGGCTACGAGGTGAGCAGTTCTTC
CASSVEERLRGEQFF
>TRBJ2-1|TRBD1|14|TRBV5-1|.
TGCGCCAGCACCAGAGGGGACAGTTACAATGAGCAGTTCTTC
CASTRGDSYNEQFF
>TRBJ2-7|.|15|TRBV4-2|.
TGTGCCAGCAGCCAAGAGGGGACACAATCCTACGAGCAGTACTTC
CASSQEGTQSYEQYF
>TRBJ1-2|.|15|TRBV5-4|.
TGTGCCAGCAATAAACGGGAGTATCGAAACTATGGCTACACCTTC
CASNKREYRNYGYTF
>TRBJ1-1|TRBD1|13|TRBV15|few
TGTGCCACCAGCAGGGGGACAGGCACTGAAGCTTTCTTT
CATSRGTGTEAFF
>TRBJ1-2|TRBD1|13|TRBV9|.
TGTGCCAGCAGCGCAGGACAGGGTTTCGGCTACACCTTC
CASSAGQGFGYTF
>TRBJ2-7|.|15|TRBV2|.
TGTGCCAGCAGTGAAACCAGGGTAGGTTTGTACGAGCAGTACTTC
CASSETRVGLYEQYF
>TRBJ1-1|.|15|TRBV2|once
TGTGCCAGCAGGGATAGGACAGCAAGGAACACTGAAGCTTTCTTT
CASRDRTARNTEAFF
>TRBJ1-2|.|12|TRBV29-1|.
TGCAGCGTTGAAGGGGCGCAGGTTCAAGGTATCTTC
CSVEGAQVQGIF
>TRBJ2-1|TRBD1|15|TRBV19|.
TGTGCCAGTAGCGCGCCGGGACAGGGGTTAGATGAGCAGTTCTTC
CASSAPGQGLDEQFF
>TRBJ1-5|.|15|TRBV5-1|.
TGCGCCAGCAGCAGCGCTGGGGCAGTTGGACAGCCCCAGCATTTT
CASSSAGAVGQPQHF
>TRBJ2-1|TRBD1|16|TRBV12-5|few
TGTGCTAGTGGTTTGGCGACAGGGGCACTTCTCAATGAGCAGTTCTTC
CASGLATGALLNEQFF
>TRBJ1-2|.|15|TRBV3-1/TRBV3-2|.
TGTGCCAGCAGCCAAGATATCGCAGGGGACTATGGCTACACCTTC
CASSQDIAGDYGYTF
>TRBJ2-1|TRBD1|14|TRBV29-1|.
TGCAGCGGGATCGGACAGGAGACCTACAATGAGCAGTTCTTC
CSGIGQETYNEQFF
>TRBJ1-5|.|16|TRBV30|once
TGTGCCTGGAGCCCTCAACGAACAGGGACAAGTTTGCCCCAGCATTTT
CAWSPQRTGTSLPQHF
>TRBJ2-2|.|15|TRBV11-3|.
TGTGCCAGCAGCCCCAGGGGATTGGACACCGGGGAGCTGTTTTTT
CASSPRGLDTGELFF
>TRBJ1-5|TRBD1|15|TRBV19|once
TGTGCCAGTAGTCCCGGACAGGGAGGCAATCAGCCCCAGCATTTT
CASSPGQGGNQPQHF
>TRBJ1-1|TRBD1|13|TRBV27|once
TGTGCCAGCGGTGACAGGGTCAACACTGAAGCTTTCTTT
CASGDRVNTEAFF
>TRBJ1-4|.|15|TRBV4-1|.
TGCGCCAGCAGCCAAGATCTCAGGCTTAATGAAAAACTGTTTTTT
CASSQDLRLNEKLFF
>TRBJ1-3|.|15|TRBV7-2|.
TGTGCCAGCAGCTTATGGCAGGGCTCTGGAAACACCATATATTTT
CASSLWQGSGNTIYF
>TRBJ2-6|TRBD1|19|TRBV4-1|.
TGCGCCAGCAGCCATGGGACAGGGGCGAGGATTGCTGGGGCCAACGTCCTGACTTTC
CASSHGTGARIAGANVLTF
>TRBJ2-7|TRBD2|15|TRBV5-1|.
TGCGCCAGCACACCCTCTAGCGGTTCCTCCTACGAGCAGTACTTC
CASTPSSGSSYEQYF
>TRBJ1-5|TRBD1|17|TRBV19|.
TGTGCCAGTAGTATGGGGTTAACAGGGGGCAGTGGGCAGCCCCAGCATTTT
CASSMGLTGGSGQPQHF